These 2 T cell receptor beta chains were all obtained from the same sample, sequenced in a study of CD8+ T cells in alopecia areata. Once RNA had been extracted, it was reverse transcribed into cDNA to act as the sequencing template. The method was immunoSEQ multiplex PCR; TCRdb's version includes in-frame clones alone and lacks a portion of them. The sample shows around 160,000 clones, 87% of them seen only once. The sample here was CD8+ T cells sorted from blood, taken at week 0. These receptors came from a human donor with alopecia areata.

The rearrangement joins TRBV2 to TRBJ1-2, with D possibly matching TRBD1 (6 bases). CDR1 is SNHLY, CDR2 FYNNEI, per germline. This CDR3 spans 14 amino acids. V lost 4 bases and J lost 5, with 14 bases in between. The CDR3 protein is CASSGGANLYGYTF. The CDR3 nucleotides read TGTGCCAGCAGTGGGGGGGCGAACTTATATGGCTACACCTTC.

The chain links TRBV6-1 to TRBJ1-1; D not resolved. Germline CDR1 is MNHNS and CDR2 is SASEGT. CDR3 length: 13 amino acids. V was clipped by 9 bases and J by 0 bases, with 11 bases between them. In nucleotides, the CDR3 is TGTGCCAGTTTCGAGGATTTGAACACTGAAGCTTTCTTT. Translation gives CASFEDLNTEAFF.